One T cell receptor (beta chain) is described in this entry. Antigen specificity is unknown. This specimen comes from a study of shared clonotypes between healthy human individuals. Study-wide results and caveats: The sharing of 4% to 5.5% of naive CD4 clonotypes was seen across a handful of donors. Large sequencing depth failed to make sorted-subset sequencing complete, rarefaction showed.

CDR1 is SNHLY, CDR2 FYNNEI, per germline. V gave up 9 bases and J gave up 0 bases; unmatched junction bases: 6. The CDR3 contains 14 residues. In the naive CD8 group, cells lacked CD45RO and were positively selected for CCR7, so terminally differentiated effector memory CD45RA+ cells were left out. Measured with immunoSEQ multiplex PCR; TCRdb has only the in-frame clones, and not every one. Of some 2.1 million clones in the sample, over 85% are singletons; the top ten hold about 1.1%. The V call is TRBV2, the J call TRBJ2-3, with 7 bases matching TRBD1. Input material: naive CD8+ T cells sorted from blood. This receptor was taken from a young man in good health. CDR3: CASSTGQSTDTQYF. The CDR3 DNA reads as TGTGCCAGTTCGACAGGGCAAAGCACAGATACGCAGTATTTT.